Each of the 23 T cell receptor beta chains below was sequenced from the same sample in a study of Ad26.COV2.S vaccination and SARS-CoV-2 variants. Assay: immunoSEQ multiplex PCR; the TCRdb copy retains only in-frame clones and omits some. The sample lists around 450,000 clones; roughly 90% were seen once. Treatment of the sample: over 15 received Ad26.COV2.S at low or high dose, single or two shots; 5 received placebo; per-sample allocation not given. Day 63 after the first injection of vaccine or placebo was the sampling time. Here the sequenced sample was peripheral blood, taken in a trial of Ad26.COV2.S vaccine versus placebo. These receptors were taken from a person aged 18-60 years who received the Ad26.COV2.S COVID-19 vaccine or a placebo.

J is TRBJ2-1 and V is TRBV30, with 8 positions matching TRBD2. The trim removed 0 bases at V and 7 bases at J, leaving 11 bases unmatched. The length of the CDR3 is 16 residues. CDR1 is GTSNPN and CDR2 is SVGIG in the germline V gene (reference sequence). The CDR3 spells CAWSVGVAGSLNEQFF. CDR3 bases: TGTGCCTGGAGTGTTGGGGTAGCGGGATCACTGAATGAGCAGTTCTTC.

This sequence joins TRBV6-5 and TRBJ2-7; no clear D gene. Per germline, CDR1 MNHEY and CDR2 SVGAGI. The CDR3 covers 15 residues. Trimming took 0 bases from V and 1 from J, leaving 10 bases between them. The CDR3 nucleotides read TGTGCCAGCAGTTACTCCGCGAGCCCGTCCTACGAGCAGTACTTC. Translated, it gives CASSYSASPSYEQYF.

The chain employs TRBV27 and TRBJ2-1; D ambiguous. Trimming removed 5 bases at V and 4 bases at J, with 18 bases between. The CDR3 length is 16 residues. The germline V gene has CDR1 MNHEY and CDR2 SMNVEV (reference sequence). CDR3 nucleotide sequence: TGTGCCAGCAGTCCGAGACCCCTCGTTGGTTACAATGAGCAGTTCTTC. Translated: CASSPRPLVGYNEQFF.

This chain joins TRBV5-1 and TRBJ2-1, with D tentatively TRBD2 (6 bases). The CDR3 has 13 residues. V was pared by 5 bases and J by 9 bases, with 15 bases between. The germline gives CDR1 SGHRS, CDR2 YFSETQ. The CDR3, as DNA: TGCGCCAGCAGACCACTACTAGCAACTGAGCAGTTCTTC. It yields the protein CASRPLLATEQFF. Variable domain in full (rest from reference TRBV5-1 and TRBJ2-1): KAGVTQTPRYLIKTRGQQVTLSCSPISGHRSVSWYQQTPGQGLQFLFEYFSETQRNKGNFPGRFSGRQFSNSRSEMNVSTLELGDSALYLCASRPLLATEQFFGPGTRLTVL.

This chain joins TRBV5-4 and TRBJ2-1; D possibly corresponds to TRBD2 (6 bases). The CDR3 spans 15 residues. The germline V and J ends were trimmed by 6 bases and 6 bases, with 19 bases remaining between them. Germline V gene lookup returns CDR1 SGHNT and CDR2 YYREEE (reference sequence). Here the CDR3 reads CASKPELVGSNEQFF. The CDR3 coding sequence is TGTGCCAGCAAACCAGAGTTAGTCGGGAGCAATGAGCAGTTCTTC.

This rearrangement joins TRBV27 to TRBJ2-1; tentatively, D is TRBD2 (6 bases). Trimming took 3 bases from V and 7 from J, leaving 16 bases between them. This CDR3 region has 15 residues. Germline V lookup: CDR1 MNHEY, CDR2 SMNVEV (reference sequence). The CDR3 nucleotides read TGTGCCAGCAGTTTTGGACTAAACTATCGTAATGAGCAGTTCTTC. It yields the protein CASSFGLNYRNEQFF.

This clone was recorded once. V and J are TRBV30 and TRBJ1-6; the D gene is possibly TRBD1 (5 bases). CDR3 length: 14 amino acids. Trimming stripped 8 bases from V and 6 bases from J, with 17 bases between. Looked up from germline, CDR1 is GTSNPN and CDR2 is SVGIG (reference sequence). The CDR3 nucleotides read TGTGCCCGCACTTCGGGACGGAGTAATTCACCCCTCCACTTT. This codes for CARTSGRSNSPLHF.

The CDR3 sequence is CASTDERVAKNIQYF. The CDR3 region has the DNA TGTGCCAGCACCGATGAGAGAGTAGCCAAAAACATTCAGTACTTC. V gene TRBV27 combines with J gene TRBJ2-4; D gene uncertain. This CDR3 region has 15 residues. Germline CDR1 MNHEY, CDR2 SMNVEV (reference sequence). V shed 7 bases and J shed 0 bases, with 13 bases lying between them.

The chain joins TRBV5-6 to TRBJ1-4; 10 positions agree with TRBD1. The germline gives CDR1 SGHDT, CDR2 YYEEEE. V lost 6 bases, J lost 8 bases, and 4 bases stayed unmatched. This CDR3 spans 13 amino acids. CDR3: CASNDRGREKLFF. The CDR3 nucleotides read TGTGCCAGCAACGACAGGGGGCGCGAAAAACTGTTTTTT.

Notes on this clone: Other DNA sequences in the sample encode the same CDR3. The genes are TRBV7-9 and TRBJ1-1, with D hard to call. This CDR3 comprises 13 residues. Germline CDR1 reads SEHNR; CDR2 reads FQNEAQ (reference sequence). Trimming pared 5 bases from V and 1 base from J, leaving 8 bases between. The CDR3 sequence is CASSSTENTEAFF. CDR3 DNA: TGTGCCAGCAGCAGCACCGAGAACACTGAAGCTTTCTTT.

The chain uses TRBV6-5 and TRBJ2-3, with D possibly TRBD2 on 6 matching bases. The V end was cut by 6 bases, the J end by 2 bases, with 9 bases between. The CDR3 runs to 13 residues. Germline values: CDR1 MNHEY, CDR2 SVGAGI. The CDR3 nucleotides are TGTGCCAGCAGAAGGAGGGACACAGATACGCAGTATTTT. Translation: CASRRRDTDTQYF.

The rearrangement uses TRBV6-1 and TRBJ2-7; D gene ambiguous. CDR1 is MNHNS and CDR2 is SASEGT in the germline V gene. V lost 2 bases to trimming and J lost 7 bases, with 6 bases between them. The length of the CDR3 is 11 residues. The CDR3 reads CASSELQEQYF. DNA of the CDR3: TGTGCCAGCAGTGAATTGCAGGAGCAGTACTTC.

V gene TRBV18 combines with J gene TRBJ2-5, with unresolved D. Trimming stripped 0 bases from V and 0 bases from J, with 5 bases between. The germline gives CDR1 KGHSH, CDR2 LQKENI. CDR3 length: 14 amino acids. The CDR3, as DNA: TGTGCCAGCTCACCACCAAACGACCAAGAGACCCAGTACTTC. It is translated as CASSPPNDQETQYF.

V and J are TRBV18 and TRBJ1-1; D gene uncertain. Trimming took off 6 bases at V and 1 base at J, with 15 bases between the two ends. The CDR3 is 15 residues long. Germline V gene lookup returns CDR1 KGHSH and CDR2 LQKENI. CDR3 protein: CASSRLVEGNTEAFF. CDR3 in DNA: TGTGCCAGCTCCCGGCTGGTTGAGGGGAACACTGAAGCTTTCTTT.

V gene TRBV7-2 combines with J gene TRBJ2-5; tentatively, D is TRBD2 (5 bases). This CDR3 is built from 16 residues. The germline gives CDR1 SGHTA, CDR2 FQGNSA. V was cut by 3 bases and J by 2 bases, with 16 bases left in between. The CDR3 DNA is TGTGCCAGCAGCTTGCATTGGACGGGGAGACAAGAGACCCAGTACTTC. This encodes CASSLHWTGRQETQYF.

The V gene is TRBV9, the J gene TRBJ1-2, with TRBD1 matching 11 bases. With V trimmed by 4 bases and J by 7 bases, 9 bases remained unmatched. CDR1 is SGDLS and CDR2 is YYNGEE in the germline V gene. The CDR3 sequence is 15 residues long. CDR3 sequence: CASSPADRGRFGYTF. The CDR3 coding sequence is TGTGCCAGCAGCCCCGCGGACAGGGGGCGGTTTGGCTACACCTTC.

The chain employs TRBV28 and TRBJ2-2; TRBD1 might be the D (5 bases). The CDR3 consists of 15 residues. Trimming pared 3 bases from V and 6 bases from J, leaving 14 bases between. Germline assignment: CDR1 MDHEN and CDR2 SYDVKM. As DNA, the CDR3 is TGTGCCAGCAGTTTGTATCAGGGTCGGGCCGGGGAGCTGTTTTTT. Amino acid sequence: CASSLYQGRAGELFF.

The CDR3 reads CASRGAGSTNYGYTF. DNA for the CDR3: TGTGCCAGCAGAGGAGCAGGTTCCACTAACTATGGCTACACCTTC. The chain is built from TRBV27 and TRBJ1-2; D call uncertain. Trimming shortened V by 6 bases and J by 0 bases, and 14 bases separated the two germline ends. Germline V gene lookup returns CDR1 MNHEY and CDR2 SMNVEV (reference sequence). This CDR3 comprises 15 residues.

This rearrangement joins TRBV7-2 to TRBJ1-2; 9 nucleotides match TRBD1. The CDR3 spans 14 residues. The germline V gene has CDR1 SGHTA and CDR2 FQGNSA. Trimming at V came to 3 bases and at J to 8 bases, leaving 7 bases not matched to a gene. The CDR3 protein is CASSLGQGRRGYTF. CDR3 coding DNA: TGTGCCAGCAGCTTGGGACAGGGTAGAAGAGGCTACACCTTC.

The rearrangement links TRBV27 to TRBJ2-1; 9 positions agree with TRBD1. V shed 8 bases, J shed 2 bases, and the junction held 7 bases outside the gene matches. CDR1 and CDR2 (germline): MNHEY, SMNVEV (reference sequence). This CDR3 contains 15 residues. CDR3 bases: TGTGCCAGCCTTTCTCGACAGGGGGCCTACAATGAGCAGTTCTTC. Translated: CASLSRQGAYNEQFF.

The chain recombines TRBV6-5 with TRBJ1-4, with no clear D. CDR1 is MNHEY and CDR2 is SVGAGI in the germline V gene. CDR3 size: 14 residues. Trimming stripped 7 bases from V and 8 bases from J, with 17 bases between. CDR3 region: CASKIGDLTEKLFF. The CDR3 bases are TGTGCCAGCAAAATCGGCGACCTTACCGAAAAACTGTTTTTT.

This clone showed up just a few times. The chain recombines TRBV10-1 with TRBJ2-7, with TRBD1 identical over 7 bases. CDR1 WNHNN and CDR2 SYGVQD come from the germline V gene (reference sequence). With 6 bases clipped from V and 3 bases from J, the junction kept 8 bases outside the gene matches. CDR3 length equals 14 residues. CDR3 DNA: TGCGCCAGCAGCCGAGACAGGGACCTCTACGAGCAGTACTTC. Its protein product is CASSRDRDLYEQYF.

This chain joins TRBV2 and TRBJ2-3; TRBD2 is a possible D gene (7 bases). Germline assignment: CDR1 SNHLY and CDR2 FYNNEI. The CDR3 sequence is 14 residues long. Deletions cut 6 bases from V and 8 bases from J, with 18 bases between. The CDR3 DNA is TGTGCCAGCAGGGGGGGGGCTAGTGGTGCTACGCAGTATTTT. It codes for CASRGGASGATQYF.